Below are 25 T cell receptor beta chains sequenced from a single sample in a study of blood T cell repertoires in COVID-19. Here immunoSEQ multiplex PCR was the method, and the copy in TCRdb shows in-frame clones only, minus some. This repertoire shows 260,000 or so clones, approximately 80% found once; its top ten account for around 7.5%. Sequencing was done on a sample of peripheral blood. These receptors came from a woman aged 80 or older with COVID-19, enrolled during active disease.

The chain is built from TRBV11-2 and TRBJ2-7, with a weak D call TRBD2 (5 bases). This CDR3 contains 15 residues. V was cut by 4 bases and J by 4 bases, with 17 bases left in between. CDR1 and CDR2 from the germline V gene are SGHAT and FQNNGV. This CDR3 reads CASSSSFGGSYEQYF. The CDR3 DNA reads TGTGCCAGCAGCTCGTCGTTTGGTGGGAGTTACGAGCAGTACTTC.

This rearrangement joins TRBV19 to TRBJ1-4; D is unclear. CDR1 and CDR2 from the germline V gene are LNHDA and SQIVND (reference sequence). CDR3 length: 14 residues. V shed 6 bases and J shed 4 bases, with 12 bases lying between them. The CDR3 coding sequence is TGTGCCAGTAGGCCACAGAACGGTAATGAAAAACTGTTTTTT. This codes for CASRPQNGNEKLFF.

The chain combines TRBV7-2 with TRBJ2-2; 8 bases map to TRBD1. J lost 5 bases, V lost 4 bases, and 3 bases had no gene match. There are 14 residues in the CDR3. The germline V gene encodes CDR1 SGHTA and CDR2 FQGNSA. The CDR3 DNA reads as TGTGCCAGCAGCTCGACAGGGGATACCGGGGAGCTGTTTTTT. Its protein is CASSSTGDTGELFF.

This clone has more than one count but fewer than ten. The DNA of the CDR3 is TGTGCCAGCAGTTGGCGGGGGGGCCACGACGAGCAGTACTTC. Translating gives CASSWRGGHDEQYF. V usage is TRBV6-5 and J usage is TRBJ2-7; 9 bases match TRBD2. The CDR3 consists of 14 residues. The germline V gene has CDR1 MNHEY and CDR2 SVGAGI. Germline trimming cut 4 bases from V and 5 bases from J; bases unmatched to any gene: 6.

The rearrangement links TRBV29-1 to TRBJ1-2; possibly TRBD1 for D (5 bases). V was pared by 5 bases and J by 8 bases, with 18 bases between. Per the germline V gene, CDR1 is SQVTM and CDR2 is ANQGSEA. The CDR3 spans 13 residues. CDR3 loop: CSVSTGRQSGYTF. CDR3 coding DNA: TGCAGCGTTTCCACCGGGCGACAGAGCGGCTACACCTTC.

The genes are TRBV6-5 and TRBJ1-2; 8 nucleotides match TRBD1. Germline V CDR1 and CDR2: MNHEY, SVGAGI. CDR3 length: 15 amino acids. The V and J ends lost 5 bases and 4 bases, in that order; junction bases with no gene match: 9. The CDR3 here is CASSNPADRVYGYTF. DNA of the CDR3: TGTGCCAGCAGTAACCCAGCGGACAGGGTCTATGGCTACACCTTC.

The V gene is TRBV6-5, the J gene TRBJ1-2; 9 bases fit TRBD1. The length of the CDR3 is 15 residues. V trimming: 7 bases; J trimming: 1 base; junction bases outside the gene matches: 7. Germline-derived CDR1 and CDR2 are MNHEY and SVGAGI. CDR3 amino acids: CASTVGQGLNYGYTF. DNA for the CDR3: TGTGCCAGCACAGTCGGACAGGGGCTTAACTATGGCTACACCTTC.

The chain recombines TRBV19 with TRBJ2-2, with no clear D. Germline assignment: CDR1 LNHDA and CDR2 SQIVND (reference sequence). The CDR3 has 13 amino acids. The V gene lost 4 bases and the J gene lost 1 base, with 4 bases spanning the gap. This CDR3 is CASSRQNTGELFF. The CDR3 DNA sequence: TGTGCCAGTAGTAGGCAGAACACCGGGGAGCTGTTTTTT.

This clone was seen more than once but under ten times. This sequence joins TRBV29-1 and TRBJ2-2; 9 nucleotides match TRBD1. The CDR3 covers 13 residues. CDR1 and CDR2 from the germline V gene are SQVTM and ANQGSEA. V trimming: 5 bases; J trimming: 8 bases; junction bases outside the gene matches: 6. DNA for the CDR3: TGCAGCGTTACGGACAGGGGAGCGGGGGAGCTGTTTTTT. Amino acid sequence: CSVTDRGAGELFF.

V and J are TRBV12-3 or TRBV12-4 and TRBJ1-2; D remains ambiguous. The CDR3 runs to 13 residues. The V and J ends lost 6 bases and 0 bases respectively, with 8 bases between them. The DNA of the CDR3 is TGTGCCAGCAGCCAAACTTCTAACTATGGCTACACCTTC. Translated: CASSQTSNYGYTF.

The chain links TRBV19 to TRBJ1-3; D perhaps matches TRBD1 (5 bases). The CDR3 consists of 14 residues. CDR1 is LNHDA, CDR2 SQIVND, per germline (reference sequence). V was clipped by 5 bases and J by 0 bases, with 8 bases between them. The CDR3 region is CASSYRFSGNTIYF. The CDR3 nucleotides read TGTGCCAGTAGTTACAGGTTCTCTGGAAACACCATATATTTT.

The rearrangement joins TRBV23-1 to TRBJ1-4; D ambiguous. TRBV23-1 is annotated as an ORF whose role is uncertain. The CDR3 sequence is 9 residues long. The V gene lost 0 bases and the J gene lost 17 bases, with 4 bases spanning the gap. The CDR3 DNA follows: TGCGCCAGCAGTCAATCCTCTTTTTTT. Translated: CASSQSSFF.

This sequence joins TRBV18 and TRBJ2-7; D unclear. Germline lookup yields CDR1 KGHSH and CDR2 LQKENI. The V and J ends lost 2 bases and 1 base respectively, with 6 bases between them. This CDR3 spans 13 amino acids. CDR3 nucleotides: TGTGCCAGCTCACCAGGCTTTTCCTACGAGCAGTACTTC. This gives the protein CASSPGFSYEQYF.

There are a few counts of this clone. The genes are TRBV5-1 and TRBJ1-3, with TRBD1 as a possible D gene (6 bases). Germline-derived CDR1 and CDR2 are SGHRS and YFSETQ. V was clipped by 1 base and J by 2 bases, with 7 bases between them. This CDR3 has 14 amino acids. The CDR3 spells CASSLPGAGNTIYF. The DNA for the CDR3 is TGCGCCAGCAGCTTGCCAGGGGCTGGAAACACCATATATTTT.

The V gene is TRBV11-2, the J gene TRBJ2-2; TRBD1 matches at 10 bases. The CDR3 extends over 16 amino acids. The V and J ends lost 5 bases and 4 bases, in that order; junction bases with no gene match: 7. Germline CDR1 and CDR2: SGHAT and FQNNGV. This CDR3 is CASSPWTGGGTGELFF. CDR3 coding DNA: TGTGCCAGCAGCCCTTGGACAGGGGGAGGCACCGGGGAGCTGTTTTTT.

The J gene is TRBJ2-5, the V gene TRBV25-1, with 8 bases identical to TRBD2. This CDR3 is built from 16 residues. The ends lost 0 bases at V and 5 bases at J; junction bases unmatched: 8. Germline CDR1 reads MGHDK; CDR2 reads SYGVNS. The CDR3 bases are TGTGCCAGCAGTGAATATCTGGGACTAGGAAGCGAGACCCAGTACTTC. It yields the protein CASSEYLGLGSETQYF. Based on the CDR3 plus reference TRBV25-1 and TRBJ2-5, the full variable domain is EADIYQTPRYLVIGTGKKITLECSQTMGHDKMYWYQQDPGMELHLIHYSYGVNSTEKGDLSSESTVSRIRTEHFPLTLESARPSHTSQYLCASSEYLGLGSETQYFGPGTRLLVL.

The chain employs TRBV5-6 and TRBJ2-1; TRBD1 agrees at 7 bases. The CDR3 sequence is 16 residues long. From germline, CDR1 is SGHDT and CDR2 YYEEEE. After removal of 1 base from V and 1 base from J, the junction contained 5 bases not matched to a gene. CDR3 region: CASSLFETGSYNEQFF. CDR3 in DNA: TGTGCCAGCAGCTTGTTCGAGACAGGGTCCTACAATGAGCAGTTCTTC. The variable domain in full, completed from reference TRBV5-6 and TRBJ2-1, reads DAGVTQSPTHLIKTRGQQVTLRCSPKSGHDTVSWYQQALGQGPQFIFQYYEEEERQRGNFPDRFSGHQFPNYSSELNVNALLLGDSALYLCASSLFETGSYNEQFFGPGTRLTVL.

Written as DNA, the CDR3 is TGTGCCAGCAGCCAAGGGCGGGCCCCCTATGGCTACACCTTC. Protein sequence: CASSQGRAPYGYTF. The genes are TRBV3-1 (or the pseudogene TRBV3-2) and TRBJ1-2; D unresolved. V shed 1 base and J shed 4 bases, with 10 bases lying between them. CDR1 is LGHDT and CDR2 is YNNKEL in the germline V gene (reference sequence). The CDR3 spans 14 residues.

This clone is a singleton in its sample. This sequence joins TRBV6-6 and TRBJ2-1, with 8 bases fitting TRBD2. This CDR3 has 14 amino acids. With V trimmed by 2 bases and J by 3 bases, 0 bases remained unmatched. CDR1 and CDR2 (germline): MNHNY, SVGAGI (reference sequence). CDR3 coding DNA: TGTGCCAGCAGTTACGGGACTAGCTACAATGAGCAGTTCTTC. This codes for CASSYGTSYNEQFF.

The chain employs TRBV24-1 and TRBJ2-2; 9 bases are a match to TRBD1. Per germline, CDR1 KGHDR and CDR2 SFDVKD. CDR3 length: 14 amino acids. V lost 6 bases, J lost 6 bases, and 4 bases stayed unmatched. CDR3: CATSRTGAAGELFF. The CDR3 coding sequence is TGTGCCACCAGTCGGACAGGGGCGGCCGGGGAGCTGTTTTTT.

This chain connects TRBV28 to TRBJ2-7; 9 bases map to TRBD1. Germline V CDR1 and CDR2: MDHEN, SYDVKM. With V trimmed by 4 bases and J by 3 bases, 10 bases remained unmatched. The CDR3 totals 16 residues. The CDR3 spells CASSSLGTGTFYEQYF. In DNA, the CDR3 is TGTGCCAGCAGTTCCCTTGGGACAGGGACCTTCTACGAGCAGTACTTC.

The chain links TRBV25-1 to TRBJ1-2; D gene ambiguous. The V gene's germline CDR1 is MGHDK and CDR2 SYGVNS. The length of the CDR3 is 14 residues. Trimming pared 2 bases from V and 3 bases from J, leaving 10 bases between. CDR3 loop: CASSETRGDYGYTF. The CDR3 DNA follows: TGTGCCAGCAGTGAAACTCGAGGCGACTATGGCTACACCTTC.

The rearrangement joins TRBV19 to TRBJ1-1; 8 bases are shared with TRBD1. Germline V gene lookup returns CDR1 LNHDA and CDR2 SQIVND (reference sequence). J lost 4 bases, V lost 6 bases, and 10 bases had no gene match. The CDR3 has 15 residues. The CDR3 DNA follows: TGTGCCAGTAGACTTGGGGTCACAGGGGGCACTGAAGCTTTCTTT. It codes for CASRLGVTGGTEAFF.

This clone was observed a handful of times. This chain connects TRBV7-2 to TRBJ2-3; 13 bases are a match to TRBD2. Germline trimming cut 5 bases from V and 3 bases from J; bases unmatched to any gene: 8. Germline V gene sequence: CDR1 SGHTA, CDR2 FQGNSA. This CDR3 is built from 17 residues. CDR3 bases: TGTGCCAGCAGCGACCCCGGACTAGCGGGAGCAACAGATACGCAGTATTTT. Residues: CASSDPGLAGATDTQYF. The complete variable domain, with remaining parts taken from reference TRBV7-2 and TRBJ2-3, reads GAGVSQSPSNKVTEKGKDVELRCDPISGHTALYWYRQSLGQGLEFLIYFQGNSAPDKSGLPSDRFSAERTGGSVSTLTIQRTQQEDSAVYLCASSDPGLAGATDTQYFGPGTRLTVL.

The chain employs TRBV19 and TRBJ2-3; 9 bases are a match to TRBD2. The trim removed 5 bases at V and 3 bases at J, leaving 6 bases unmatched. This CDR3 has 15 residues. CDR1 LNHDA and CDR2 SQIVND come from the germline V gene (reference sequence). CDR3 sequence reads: CASSSPGLATDTQYF. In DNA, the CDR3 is TGTGCCAGTAGTTCCCCGGGACTAGCAACAGATACGCAGTATTTT.